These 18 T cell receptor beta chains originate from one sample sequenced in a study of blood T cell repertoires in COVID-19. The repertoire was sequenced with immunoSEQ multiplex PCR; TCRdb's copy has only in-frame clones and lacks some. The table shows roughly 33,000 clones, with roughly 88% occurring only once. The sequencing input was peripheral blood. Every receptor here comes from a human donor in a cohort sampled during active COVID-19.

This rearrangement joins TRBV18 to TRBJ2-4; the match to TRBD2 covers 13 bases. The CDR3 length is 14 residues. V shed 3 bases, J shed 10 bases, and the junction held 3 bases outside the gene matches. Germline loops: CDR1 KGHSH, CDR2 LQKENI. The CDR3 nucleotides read TGTGCCAGCTCACCTGGGACTAGCGGGAAAATTCAGTACTTC. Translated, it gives CASSPGTSGKIQYF.

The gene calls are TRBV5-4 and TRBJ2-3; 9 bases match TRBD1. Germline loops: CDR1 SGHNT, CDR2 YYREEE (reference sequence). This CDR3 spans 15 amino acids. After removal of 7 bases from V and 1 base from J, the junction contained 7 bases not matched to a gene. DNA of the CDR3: TGTGCCAGCGCCCGCCGGGACAGGGGCACAGATACGCAGTATTTT. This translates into CASARRDRGTDTQYF.

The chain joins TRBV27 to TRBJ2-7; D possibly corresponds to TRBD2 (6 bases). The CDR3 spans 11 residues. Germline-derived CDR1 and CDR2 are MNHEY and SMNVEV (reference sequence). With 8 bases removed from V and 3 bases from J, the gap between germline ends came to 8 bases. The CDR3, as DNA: TGTGCCAGCCACGGGGGCTACGAGCAGTACTTC. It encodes CASHGGYEQYF.

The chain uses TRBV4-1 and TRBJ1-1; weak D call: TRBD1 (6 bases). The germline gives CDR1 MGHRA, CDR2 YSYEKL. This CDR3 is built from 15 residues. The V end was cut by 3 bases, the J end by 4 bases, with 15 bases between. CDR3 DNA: TGCGCCAGCAGCCAGGAGGCGGGGGGCCTCACTGAAGCTTTCTTT. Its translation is CASSQEAGGLTEAFF.

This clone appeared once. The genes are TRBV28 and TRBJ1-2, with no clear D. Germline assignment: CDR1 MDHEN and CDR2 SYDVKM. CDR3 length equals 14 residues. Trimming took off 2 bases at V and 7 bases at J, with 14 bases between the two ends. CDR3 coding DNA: TGTGCCAGCAGTTTACAGGCTTTAGCGGGTGGCTACACCTTC. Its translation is CASSLQALAGGYTF.

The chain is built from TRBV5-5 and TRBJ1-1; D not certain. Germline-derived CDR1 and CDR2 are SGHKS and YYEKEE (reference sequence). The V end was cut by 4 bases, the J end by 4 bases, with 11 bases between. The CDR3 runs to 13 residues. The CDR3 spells CASSQEWSTEAFF. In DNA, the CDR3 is TGTGCCAGCAGCCAAGAGTGGAGCACTGAAGCTTTCTTT. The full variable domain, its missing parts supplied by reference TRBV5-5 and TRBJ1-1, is DAGVTQSPTHLIKTRGQQVTLRCSPISGHKSVSWYQQVLGQGPQFIFQYYEKEERGRGNFPDRFSARQFPNYSSELNVNALLLGDSALYLCASSQEWSTEAFFGQGTRLTVV.

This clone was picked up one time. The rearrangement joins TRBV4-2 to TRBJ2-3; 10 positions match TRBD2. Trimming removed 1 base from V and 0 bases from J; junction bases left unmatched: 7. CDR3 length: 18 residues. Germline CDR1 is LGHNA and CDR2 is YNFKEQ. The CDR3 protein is CASSQVSLAGGSTDTQYF. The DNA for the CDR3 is TGTGCCAGCAGCCAAGTGTCTTTAGCGGGGGGCAGCACAGATACGCAGTATTTT.

CDR3 residues: CASSPSRRGGEQFF. DNA of the CDR3: TGTGCCAGCAGCCCCTCCCGTCGGGGGGGTGAGCAGTTCTTC. The chain carries TRBV9 and TRBJ2-1; 8 bases match TRBD2. The ends lost 4 bases at V and 9 bases at J; junction bases unmatched: 9. The CDR3 covers 14 residues. The V gene's germline CDR1 is SGDLS and CDR2 YYNGEE.

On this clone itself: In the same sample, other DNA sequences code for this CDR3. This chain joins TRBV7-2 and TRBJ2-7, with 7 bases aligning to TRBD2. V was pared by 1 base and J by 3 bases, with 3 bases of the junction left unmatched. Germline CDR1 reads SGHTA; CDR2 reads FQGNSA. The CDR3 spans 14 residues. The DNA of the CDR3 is TGTGCCAGCAGCTTAGGGGGAGGGCTCTACGAGCAGTACTTC. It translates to CASSLGGGLYEQYF.

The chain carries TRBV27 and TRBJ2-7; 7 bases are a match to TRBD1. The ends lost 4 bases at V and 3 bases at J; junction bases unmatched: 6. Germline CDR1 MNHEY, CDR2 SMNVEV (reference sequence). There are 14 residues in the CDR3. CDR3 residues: CASSWTGPSYEQYF. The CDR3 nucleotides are TGTGCCAGCAGTTGGACAGGCCCAAGCTACGAGCAGTACTTC.

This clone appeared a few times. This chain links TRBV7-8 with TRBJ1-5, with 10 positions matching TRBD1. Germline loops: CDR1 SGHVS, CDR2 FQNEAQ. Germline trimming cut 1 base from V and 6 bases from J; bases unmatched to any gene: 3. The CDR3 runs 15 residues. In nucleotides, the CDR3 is TGTGCCAGCAGCTTAGGACAGGGGGCTGGTCAGCCCCAGCATTTT. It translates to CASSLGQGAGQPQHF.

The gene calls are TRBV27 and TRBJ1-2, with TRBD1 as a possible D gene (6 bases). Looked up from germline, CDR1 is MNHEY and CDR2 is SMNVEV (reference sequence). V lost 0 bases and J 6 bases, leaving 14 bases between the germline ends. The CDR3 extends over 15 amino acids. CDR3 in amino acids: CASSLSPRRGDGYTF. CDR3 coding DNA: TGTGCCAGCAGTTTATCCCCCCGCAGGGGTGATGGCTACACCTTC.

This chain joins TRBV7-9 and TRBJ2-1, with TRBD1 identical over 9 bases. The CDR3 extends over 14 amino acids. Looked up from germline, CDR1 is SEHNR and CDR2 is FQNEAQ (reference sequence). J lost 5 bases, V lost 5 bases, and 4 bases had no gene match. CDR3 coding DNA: TGTGCCAGCAGCAACAGGGGGCAAGACAATGAGCAGTTCTTC. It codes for CASSNRGQDNEQFF.

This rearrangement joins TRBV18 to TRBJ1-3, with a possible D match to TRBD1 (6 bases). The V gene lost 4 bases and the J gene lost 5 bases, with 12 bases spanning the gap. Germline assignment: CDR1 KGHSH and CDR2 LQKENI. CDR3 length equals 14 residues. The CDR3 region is CASSHGGQRNTIYF. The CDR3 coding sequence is TGTGCCAGCTCACATGGGGGCCAACGAAACACCATATATTTT.

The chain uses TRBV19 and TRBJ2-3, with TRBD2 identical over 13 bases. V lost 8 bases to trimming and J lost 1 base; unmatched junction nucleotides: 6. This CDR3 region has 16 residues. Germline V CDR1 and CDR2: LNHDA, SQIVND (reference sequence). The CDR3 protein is CASRTSGSGGTDTQYF. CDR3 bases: TGTGCCAGTCGGACTAGCGGGAGCGGGGGCACAGATACGCAGTATTTT.

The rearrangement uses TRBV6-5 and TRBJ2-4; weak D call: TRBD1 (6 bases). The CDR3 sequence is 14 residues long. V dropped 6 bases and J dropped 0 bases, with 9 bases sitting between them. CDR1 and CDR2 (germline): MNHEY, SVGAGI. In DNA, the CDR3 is TGTGCCAGCAGGACAGGCCTAGCCAAAAACATTCAGTACTTC. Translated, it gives CASRTGLAKNIQYF.

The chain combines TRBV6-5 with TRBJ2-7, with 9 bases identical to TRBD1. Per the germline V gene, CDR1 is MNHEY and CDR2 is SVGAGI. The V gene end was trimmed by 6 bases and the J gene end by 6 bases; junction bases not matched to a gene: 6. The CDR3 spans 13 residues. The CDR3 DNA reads TGTGCCAGCAGAGGGACAGGGATCGGCGAGCAGTACTTC. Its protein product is CASRGTGIGEQYF.

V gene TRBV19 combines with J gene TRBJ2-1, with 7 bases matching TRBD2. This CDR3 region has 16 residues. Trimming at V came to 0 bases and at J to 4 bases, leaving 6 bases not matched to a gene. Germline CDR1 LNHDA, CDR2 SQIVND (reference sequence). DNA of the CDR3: TGTGCCAGTAGTATAGATCGGGGGAGGGTGTACAATGAGCAGTTCTTC. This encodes CASSIDRGRVYNEQFF.